The 22 T cell receptor beta chains listed next were all sequenced from one sample in a study of blood T cell repertoires in COVID-19. Some clones are missing from TCRdb's copy, which holds only in-frame ones; the method was immunoSEQ multiplex PCR. The sample shows approximately 67,000 clones, less than 95% of them seen only once. Sequencing was carried out using peripheral blood. All receptors come from a woman aged 55-70 years with active COVID-19.

V is TRBV27 and J is TRBJ2-3; D may be TRBD1 (5 bases). Between the trimmed V and J ends, which lost 0 bases and 3 bases, there was a span of 10 bases. The CDR3 sequence is 15 residues long. Germline V gene lookup returns CDR1 MNHEY and CDR2 SMNVEV (reference sequence). In nucleotides, the CDR3 is TGTGCCAGCAGTTTATCAGGGGTTGGAACAGATACGCAGTATTTT. Protein: CASSLSGVGTDTQYF.

The rearrangement joins TRBV5-1 to TRBJ2-7; unclear D gene. CDR3 length equals 14 residues. Germline values: CDR1 SGHRS, CDR2 YFSETQ. Deletions cut 3 bases from V and 0 bases from J, with 10 bases between. The CDR3 protein is CASSSHLSSYEQYF. CDR3 coding DNA: TGCGCCAGCAGCTCCCATCTAAGCTCCTACGAGCAGTACTTC.

The gene calls are TRBV20-1 and TRBJ2-3; a weak D match, TRBD2 (5 bases). Trimming pared 3 bases from V and 4 bases from J, leaving 20 bases between. The CDR3 length is 16 residues. CDR1 is DFQATT, CDR2 SNEGSKA, per germline (reference sequence). CDR3 nucleotide sequence: TGCAGTGCTAGTTTGTGGCGGGTAGGTGTGCCAGATACGCAGTATTTT. It specifies CSASLWRVGVPDTQYF.

V gene TRBV15 combines with J gene TRBJ2-7; 13 bases map to TRBD2. The CDR3 spans 18 residues. The germline V gene encodes CDR1 LNHNV and CDR2 YYDKDF (reference sequence). Unmatched junction bases numbered 13, after V lost 3 bases and J lost 5 bases. The CDR3 loop reads CATSRDGLAGEAYDEQYF. The CDR3 bases are TGTGCCACCAGCAGGGATGGACTAGCGGGAGAGGCTTACGACGAGCAGTACTTC.

This sequence joins TRBV4-1 and TRBJ2-3; 8 positions match TRBD2. This CDR3 has 16 residues. CDR1 is MGHRA, CDR2 YSYEKL, per germline. The ends lost 4 bases at V and 2 bases at J; junction bases unmatched: 8. Written as DNA, the CDR3 is TGCGCCAGCAGCCTTTTCCGGGGGGGGGTCACAGATACGCAGTATTTT. It yields the protein CASSLFRGGVTDTQYF.

This chain joins TRBV12-3 or TRBV12-4 and TRBJ2-4; 7 nucleotides align to TRBD2. Losses at the gene ends were 5 bases for V and 15 bases for J; bases not matched to a gene: 13. The CDR3 sequence is 13 residues long. CDR3 in amino acids: CASSEGLGAGGYF. DNA for the CDR3: TGTGCCAGCAGTGAAGGACTAGGGGCCGGGGGGTACTTC.

This chain uses TRBV5-1 with TRBJ2-1, with TRBD2 identical over 8 bases. The CDR3 spans 15 residues. Germline CDR1 and CDR2: SGHRS and YFSETQ. V shed 2 bases and J 1 base; nucleotides not matched to a gene: 2. The CDR3 region is CASSLSGSSYNEQFF. CDR3 coding DNA: TGCGCCAGCAGCTTAAGCGGGAGTTCCTACAATGAGCAGTTCTTC.

The V and J genes are TRBV18 and TRBJ2-7, with D possibly TRBD2 on 7 matching bases. The CDR3 contains 14 residues. Germline V CDR1 and CDR2: KGHSH, LQKENI. V was pared by 2 bases and J by 6 bases, with 14 bases between. The CDR3 nucleotides read TGTGCCAGCTCACCAGGGGGGGGCCCCCTCGAGCAGTACTTC. Translation: CASSPGGGPLEQYF.

V and J are TRBV6-6 and TRBJ2-1; TRBD2 is a possible D gene (5 bases). Germline CDR1 reads MNHNY; CDR2 reads SVGAGI (reference sequence). The germline V and J ends were trimmed by 2 bases and 0 bases, with 8 bases remaining between them. This CDR3 region has 15 residues. The CDR3 loop is CASSYERVSYNEQFF. CDR3 bases: TGTGCCAGCAGTTACGAGAGGGTCTCCTACAATGAGCAGTTCTTC.

The CDR3: CASSLSGTGGAYGYTF. The CDR3 nucleotides read TGTGCCAGCAGTTTATCCGGGACAGGGGGCGCCTATGGCTACACCTTC. The J gene is TRBJ1-2, the V gene TRBV27; 12 positions agree with TRBD1. V shed 0 bases, J shed 4 bases, and the junction held 3 bases outside the gene matches. This CDR3 is built from 16 residues. Per germline, CDR1 MNHEY and CDR2 SMNVEV (reference sequence).

The V call is TRBV6-6, the J call TRBJ1-2; no clear D. The V gene's germline CDR1 is MNHNY and CDR2 SVGAGI (reference sequence). CDR3 length: 13 residues. V was cut by 6 bases and J by 2 bases, with 10 bases left in between. The CDR3 here is CASSITVNYGYTF. In nucleotides, the CDR3 is TGTGCCAGCAGCATAACGGTAAACTATGGCTACACCTTC.

The chain combines TRBV5-1 with TRBJ1-1, with D perhaps matching TRBD1 (6 bases). Trimming took off 0 bases at V and 3 bases at J, with 9 bases between the two ends. Per the germline V gene, CDR1 is SGHRS and CDR2 is YFSETQ. The CDR3 extends over 14 amino acids. CDR3 sequence reads: CASSLAHRDTEAFF. CDR3 DNA sequence: TGCGCCAGCAGCTTGGCCCACAGGGACACTGAAGCTTTCTTT.

The chain recombines TRBV19 with TRBJ1-1; D possibly corresponds to TRBD1 (6 bases). This CDR3 contains 14 residues. V was trimmed by 7 bases and J by 0 bases, leaving 12 bases between them. From germline, CDR1 is LNHDA and CDR2 SQIVND (reference sequence). The CDR3 DNA reads as TGTGCCAGTACCAGACAGGCTATGAACACTGAAGCTTTCTTT. Its protein is CASTRQAMNTEAFF.

This clone was counted once. This chain uses TRBV13 with TRBJ2-1; 9 nucleotides match TRBD1. CDR3 length: 14 amino acids. Germline V gives CDR1 PRHDT, CDR2 FYEKMQ (reference sequence). V lost 7 bases to trimming and J lost 3 bases; unmatched junction nucleotides: 4. This CDR3 reads CASKRQGVYNEQFF. CDR3 sequence (DNA): TGTGCCAGCAAAAGACAGGGGGTCTACAATGAGCAGTTCTTC.

V gene TRBV11-2 combines with J gene TRBJ2-7; TRBD1 matches 9 bases. The CDR3 sequence is 15 residues long. The germline V gene encodes CDR1 SGHAT and CDR2 FQNNGV. V gave up 1 base and J gave up 7 bases; unmatched junction bases: 8. For the CDR3, the DNA is TGTGCCAGCAGCTTAGTAATAACAGGGGGCGGAGAGCAGTACTTC. It encodes CASSLVITGGGEQYF.

This rearrangement joins TRBV6-5 to TRBJ2-3; D is perhaps TRBD2 (5 bases). The germline V and J ends were trimmed by 6 bases and 1 base, with 8 bases remaining between them. This CDR3 has 13 amino acids. From germline, CDR1 is MNHEY and CDR2 SVGAGI. DNA of the CDR3: TGTGCCAGCAGGAGGGTCGGCACAGATACGCAGTATTTT. It is translated as CASRRVGTDTQYF.

This clone has only one observation. The chain has TRBV7-8 and TRBJ2-1, with 11 bases identical to TRBD2. This CDR3 contains 16 residues. J was trimmed by 4 bases and V by 1 base; bases with no gene match: 3. CDR1 and CDR2 from the germline V gene are SGHVS and FQNEAQ. Here the CDR3 reads CASSLGGLAVYNEQFF. In nucleotides, the CDR3 is TGTGCCAGCAGCTTAGGGGGACTAGCGGTATACAATGAGCAGTTCTTC.

Here the CDR3 reads CASSFRRQGTQYF. In nucleotides, the CDR3 is TGTGCCAGCAGCTTCCGAAGGCAGGGTACGCAGTATTTT. This chain connects TRBV11-2 to TRBJ2-3; perhaps TRBD1 as D (5 bases). The V end was cut by 3 bases, the J end by 8 bases, with 12 bases between. This CDR3 region has 13 residues. Germline V CDR1 and CDR2: SGHAT, FQNNGV.

CDR3: CATSRDSSGAGNTIYF. The DNA of the CDR3 is TGTGCCACCAGCAGAGATTCGTCAGGGGCTGGAAACACCATATATTTT. The rearrangement joins TRBV15 to TRBJ1-3; D perhaps matches TRBD1 (6 bases). The CDR3 runs 16 residues. In germline, CDR1 is LNHNV, CDR2 YYDKDF (reference sequence). V lost 0 bases to trimming and J lost 2 bases, with 11 bases between them.

The genes are TRBV19 and TRBJ1-4; D is perhaps TRBD1 (5 bases). CDR1 is LNHDA, CDR2 SQIVND, per germline (reference sequence). The CDR3 length is 15 residues. Trimming took 5 bases from V and 7 from J, leaving 17 bases between them. Here the CDR3 reads CASSPNAGQIEKLFF. In DNA form, the CDR3 reads TGTGCCAGTAGTCCTAACGCGGGGCAGATTGAAAAACTGTTTTTT.

DNA of the CDR3: TGTGCCAGCAGCTTGCCAGGGCCCAATCAGCCCCAGCATTTT. Protein sequence: CASSLPGPNQPQHF. V usage is TRBV5-4 and J usage is TRBJ1-5; D might be TRBD1 (5 bases). V lost 1 base and J 3 bases, leaving 8 bases between the germline ends. Per germline, CDR1 SGHNT and CDR2 YYREEE (reference sequence). The CDR3 totals 14 residues.

The rearrangement links TRBV7-2 to TRBJ2-3, with 8 bases aligning to TRBD2. From germline, CDR1 is SGHTA and CDR2 FQGNSA. V shed 0 bases and J 4 bases; nucleotides not matched to a gene: 6. CDR3 size: 16 residues. The CDR3 DNA follows: TGTGCCAGCAGCTTAGCCCCCGGGACTAGTTCAGATACGCAGTATTTT. It codes for CASSLAPGTSSDTQYF.